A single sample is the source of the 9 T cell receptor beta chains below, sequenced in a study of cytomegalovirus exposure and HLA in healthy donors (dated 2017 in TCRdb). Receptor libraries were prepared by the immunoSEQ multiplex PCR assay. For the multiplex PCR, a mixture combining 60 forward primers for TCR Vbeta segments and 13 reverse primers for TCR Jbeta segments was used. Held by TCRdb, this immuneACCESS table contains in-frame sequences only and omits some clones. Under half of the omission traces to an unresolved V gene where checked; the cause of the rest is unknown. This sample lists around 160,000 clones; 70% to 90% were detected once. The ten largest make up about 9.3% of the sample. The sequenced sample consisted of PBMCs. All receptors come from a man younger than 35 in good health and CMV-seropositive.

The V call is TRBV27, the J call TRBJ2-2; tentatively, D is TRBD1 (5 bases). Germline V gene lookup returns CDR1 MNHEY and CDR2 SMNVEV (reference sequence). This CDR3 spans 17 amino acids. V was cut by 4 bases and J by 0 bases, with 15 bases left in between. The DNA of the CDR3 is TGTGCCAGCAGTTATTCTCACAGACAGACGAACACCGGGGAGCTGTTTTTT. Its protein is CASSYSHRQTNTGELFF.

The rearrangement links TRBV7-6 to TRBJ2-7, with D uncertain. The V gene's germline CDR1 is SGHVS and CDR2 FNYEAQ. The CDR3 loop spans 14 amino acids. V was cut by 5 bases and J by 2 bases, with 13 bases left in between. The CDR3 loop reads CASSEVPGPYEQYF. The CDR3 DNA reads TGTGCCAGCAGCGAGGTCCCGGGTCCCTACGAGCAGTACTTC.

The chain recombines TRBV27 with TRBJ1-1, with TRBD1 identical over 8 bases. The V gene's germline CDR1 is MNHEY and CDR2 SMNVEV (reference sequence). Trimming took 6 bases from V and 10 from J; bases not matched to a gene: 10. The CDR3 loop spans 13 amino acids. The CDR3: CASRPDRGKGAFF. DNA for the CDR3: TGTGCCAGCAGACCTGACAGGGGTAAGGGAGCTTTCTTT.

CDR3 residues: CASSPRRSGNQPQHF. The CDR3 region has the DNA TGTGCCAGCTCACCTAGGCGCAGCGGAAATCAGCCCCAGCATTTT. The V gene is TRBV18, the J gene TRBJ1-5, with D unclear. The CDR3 covers 15 residues. Trimming stripped 3 bases from V and 4 bases from J, with 13 bases between. Germline V gene data show CDR1 as KGHSH and CDR2 as LQKENI. Filled out from reference TRBV18 and TRBJ1-5, the complete variable domain reads NAGVMQNPRHLVRRRGQEARLRCSPMKGHSHVYWYRQLPEEGLKFMVYLQKENIIDESGMPKERFSAEFPKEGPSILRIQQVVRGDSAAYFCASSPRRSGNQPQHFGDGTRLSIL.

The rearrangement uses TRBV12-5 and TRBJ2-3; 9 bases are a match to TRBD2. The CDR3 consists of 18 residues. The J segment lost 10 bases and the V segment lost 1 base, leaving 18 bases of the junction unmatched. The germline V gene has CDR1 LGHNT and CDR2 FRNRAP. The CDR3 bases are TGTGCTAGTGGTTTGGGATTGGAGGCTAGCGGGGCTGCTTCGGCGCAGTATTTT. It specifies CASGLGLEASGAASAQYF.

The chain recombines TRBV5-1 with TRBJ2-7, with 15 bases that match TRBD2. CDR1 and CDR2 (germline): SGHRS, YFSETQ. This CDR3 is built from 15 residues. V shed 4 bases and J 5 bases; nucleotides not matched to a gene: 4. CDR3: CASSGGLAGGHEQYF. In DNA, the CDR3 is TGCGCCAGCAGCGGGGGACTAGCGGGGGGTCACGAGCAGTACTTC.

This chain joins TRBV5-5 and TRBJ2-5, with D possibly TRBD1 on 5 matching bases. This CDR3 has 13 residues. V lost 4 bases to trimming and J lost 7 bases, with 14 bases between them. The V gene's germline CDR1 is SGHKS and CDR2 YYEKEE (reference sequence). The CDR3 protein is CASSQAGSGTQYF. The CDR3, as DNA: TGTGCCAGCAGCCAGGCAGGGTCAGGGACCCAGTACTTC. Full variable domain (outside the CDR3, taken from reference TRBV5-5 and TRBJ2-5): DAGVTQSPTHLIKTRGQQVTLRCSPISGHKSVSWYQQVLGQGPQFIFQYYEKEERGRGNFPDRFSARQFPNYSSELNVNALLLGDSALYLCASSQAGSGTQYFGPGTRLLVL.

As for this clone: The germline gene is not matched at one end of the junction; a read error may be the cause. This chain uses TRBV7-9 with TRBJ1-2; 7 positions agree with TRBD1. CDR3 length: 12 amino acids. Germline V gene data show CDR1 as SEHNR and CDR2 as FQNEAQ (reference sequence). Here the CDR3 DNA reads TGTTCCAGCAGCTACGACAGGGATGGCTACACCTTC. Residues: CSSSYDRDGYTF.

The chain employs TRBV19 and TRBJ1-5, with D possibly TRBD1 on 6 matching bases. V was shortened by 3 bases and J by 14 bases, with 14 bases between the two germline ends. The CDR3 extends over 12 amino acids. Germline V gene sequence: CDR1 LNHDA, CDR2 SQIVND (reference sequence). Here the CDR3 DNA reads TGTGCCAGTAGTATTCGGGGGGCACCCGAGCATTTT. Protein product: CASSIRGAPEHF.